These 19 T cell receptor beta chains were sequenced from one sample in a study of OX40 agonist ivuxolimab in advanced cancers. The data were produced by immunoSEQ multiplex PCR, yet TCRdb's version contains in-frame clones alone and is incomplete. This sample carries 70,000 to 90,000 clones, approximately 84% of them seen once, and the ten largest clones take under 8%. This material consisted of CD4+ or CD8+ T cells sorted from blood, taken in a trial of the OX40 agonist ivuxolimab. These receptors were collected from an adult with an advanced solid tumor such as melanoma, head and neck, liver or kidney cancer.

V and J are TRBV18 and TRBJ1-2; D is undetermined. Germline CDR1 KGHSH, CDR2 LQKENI. With 3 bases removed from V and 6 bases from J, the gap between germline ends came to 14 bases. The CDR3 is 14 residues long. The CDR3 protein is CASSPTTRADGYTF. The CDR3 nucleotides are TGTGCCAGCTCACCTACGACACGTGCCGATGGCTACACCTTC.

The V gene is TRBV6-6, the J gene TRBJ1-1; no definite D call. The V gene lost 2 bases and the J gene lost 5 bases, with 6 bases spanning the gap. Per germline, CDR1 MNHNY and CDR2 SVGAGI (reference sequence). There are 12 residues in the CDR3. In DNA form, the CDR3 reads TGTGCCAGCAGTTACGGGCGGACTGAAGCTTTCTTT. Protein: CASSYGRTEAFF.

The gene calls are TRBV6-5 and TRBJ1-3, with D hard to call. The germline gives CDR1 MNHEY, CDR2 SVGAGI. This CDR3 comprises 15 residues. V shed 0 bases and J shed 1 base, with 7 bases lying between them. The CDR3 spells CASSYSRYSGNTIYF. DNA for the CDR3: TGTGCCAGCAGTTACTCGAGGTATTCTGGAAACACCATATATTTT.

The sample holds one count of this clone. The genes are TRBV6-1 and TRBJ1-4; weak D call: TRBD1 (5 bases). CDR1 and CDR2 from the germline V gene are MNHNS and SASEGT. The ends were cut back, 2 bases at V and 0 bases at J, with 19 bases in the middle. The CDR3 extends over 19 amino acids. The DNA for the CDR3 is TGTGCCAGCAGTGAAATCCAGGGACGTTTCGAGGCAACTAATGAAAAACTGTTTTTT. It codes for CASSEIQGRFEATNEKLFF.

This rearrangement joins TRBV7-8 to TRBJ1-2, with D uncertain. CDR1 and CDR2 from the germline V gene are SGHVS and FQNEAQ. CDR3 length equals 16 residues. V lost 1 base, J lost 1 base, and 13 bases lay in between. The chain's CDR3 is CASSLEGSRSNYGYTF. The CDR3 nucleotides are TGTGCCAGCAGCTTAGAAGGGTCAAGGAGTAACTATGGCTACACCTTC.

This clone was found a few times. The chain combines TRBV11-2 with TRBJ1-5; no reliable D call. V lost 0 bases and J lost 7, with 7 bases in between. This CDR3 has 13 residues. Germline CDR1 is SGHAT and CDR2 is FQNNGV. CDR3 sequence (DNA): TGTGCCAGCAGCTTAGATCTTAGCCAGCCCCAGCATTTT. It codes for CASSLDLSQPQHF.

The chain employs TRBV18 and TRBJ1-1; D gene uncertain. The V end lost 3 bases, the J end lost 0 bases, and 11 bases lay between the germline ends. Germline-derived CDR1 and CDR2 are KGHSH and LQKENI. The CDR3 runs to 15 residues. The CDR3 coding sequence is TGTGCCAGCTCACCGACCGGGCAGGTGAACACTGAAGCTTTCTTT. Translating it yields CASSPTGQVNTEAFF.

The CDR3 spells CASSFVGRVYNEQFF. The CDR3 nucleotides read TGCGCCAGCAGCTTCGTCGGGAGGGTCTACAATGAGCAGTTCTTC. J is TRBJ2-1 and V is TRBV5-1, with TRBD2 identical over 8 bases. The V gene end was trimmed by 2 bases and the J gene end by 3 bases; junction bases not matched to a gene: 4. Germline V CDR1 and CDR2: SGHRS, YFSETQ. This CDR3 is built from 15 residues.

This clone was seen a handful of times. The chain recombines TRBV9 with TRBJ2-3; 10 positions match TRBD1. The germline gives CDR1 SGDLS, CDR2 YYNGEE. After removal of 3 bases from V and 6 bases from J, the junction contained 16 bases not matched to a gene. The CDR3 extends over 18 amino acids. The CDR3 region has the DNA TGTGCCAGCAGCGACGAGGGACAGGGGTTTTTTTTATGGGATACGCAGTATTTT. It specifies CASSDEGQGFFLWDTQYF.

About this clone itself: Sequence at one end of the junction differs from germline and may be a read error. The chain links TRBV7-7 to TRBJ2-5, with 7 positions matching TRBD1. CDR3 length: 15 amino acids. Germline V gene lookup returns CDR1 SSHAT and CDR2 FNYEAQ (reference sequence). The CDR3 spells CASSLGGQRLETQYF. In DNA form, the CDR3 reads TGTGCTAGCAGCTTAGGGGGACAGCGCCTGGAGACCCAGTACTTC. The entire variable domain, with the rest obtained from reference TRBV7-7 and TRBJ2-5, is as follows: GAGVSQSPRYKVTKRGQDVTLRCDPISSHATLYWYQQALGQGPEFLTYFNYEAQPDKSGLPSDRFSAERPEGSISTLTIQRTEQRDSAMYRCASSLGGQRLETQYFGPGTRLLVL.

V gene TRBV4-2 combines with J gene TRBJ2-5; D might be TRBD2 (5 bases). This CDR3 has 16 residues. Trimming cost V 1 base and J 1 base, with 13 bases left between them. Per the germline V gene, CDR1 is LGHNA and CDR2 is YNFKEQ. The CDR3 protein is CASSQVSSSGQETQYF. Written as DNA, the CDR3 is TGTGCCAGCAGCCAAGTTTCATCGAGCGGCCAAGAGACCCAGTACTTC.

The V gene is TRBV7-6, the J gene TRBJ2-2, with 9 bases matching TRBD1. Germline V gene lookup returns CDR1 SGHVS and CDR2 FNYEAQ. This CDR3 is built from 15 residues. V was pared by 5 bases and J by 5 bases, with 6 bases of the junction left unmatched. The CDR3 DNA reads as TGTGCCAGCAGCCCGGGACAGGGAGGAACCGGGGAGCTGTTTTTT. This translates into CASSPGQGGTGELFF.

The chain joins TRBV15 to TRBJ1-1; D uncertain. The CDR3 is 13 amino acids. Germline lookup yields CDR1 LNHNV and CDR2 YYDKDF (reference sequence). The ends were cut back, 0 bases at V and 10 bases at J, with 12 bases in the middle. The CDR3 here is CATSRDHRSGAFF. The DNA for the CDR3 is TGTGCCACCAGCAGAGATCATCGTTCCGGAGCTTTCTTT.

This chain joins TRBV18 and TRBJ1-5; D is possibly TRBD1 (5 bases). The CDR3 is made up of 15 amino acids. The germline V gene encodes CDR1 KGHSH and CDR2 LQKENI. Trimming left V 2 bases short and J 4 bases short, with 12 bases between. The CDR3 sequence is CASSPAPGANQPQHF. For the CDR3, the DNA is TGTGCCAGCTCACCAGCGCCCGGGGCTAATCAGCCCCAGCATTTT.

The rearrangement joins TRBV27 to TRBJ1-2; TRBD1 might be the D (5 bases). Trimming removed 4 bases from V and 8 bases from J, with 11 bases in between. Germline V lookup: CDR1 MNHEY, CDR2 SMNVEV (reference sequence). The CDR3 runs 12 residues. CDR3 loop: CASSSRGEGYTF. CDR3 sequence (DNA): TGTGCCAGCAGTTCTCGAGGGGAGGGCTACACCTTC.

Here the CDR3 reads CASSNTRDQPQHF. The CDR3 DNA is TGTGCCAGCAGTAACACCCGGGATCAGCCCCAGCATTTT. The rearrangement uses TRBV6-5 and TRBJ1-5; D is undetermined. With 5 bases removed from V and 5 bases from J, the gap between germline ends came to 10 bases. Germline values: CDR1 MNHEY, CDR2 SVGAGI. The CDR3 extends over 13 amino acids.

The rearrangement joins TRBV5-4 to TRBJ1-2, with 8 bases identical to TRBD1. In germline, CDR1 is SGHNT, CDR2 YYREEE (reference sequence). The trim removed 2 bases at V and 7 bases at J, leaving 7 bases unmatched. This CDR3 has 14 residues. CDR3 nucleotide sequence: TGTGCCAGCAGCTTCCGGACAGGGACAGCTGGCTACACCTTC. Residues: CASSFRTGTAGYTF.

This clone was found once. The V and J genes are TRBV11-2 and TRBJ2-1; 12 nucleotides align to TRBD2. J was trimmed by 4 bases and V by 3 bases; bases with no gene match: 4. The CDR3 loop spans 16 amino acids. Per the germline V gene, CDR1 is SGHAT and CDR2 is FQNNGV. CDR3 DNA: TGTGCCAGCAGCTTGACTAGCGGGAGTTTTTACAATGAGCAGTTCTTC. It codes for CASSLTSGSFYNEQFF.

There are a few counts of this clone. The chain uses TRBV7-9 and TRBJ1-4, with 7 bases that match TRBD1. CDR1 and CDR2 (germline): SEHNR, FQNEAQ (reference sequence). J lost 4 bases, V lost 7 bases, and 3 bases had no gene match. CDR3 length: 13 residues. CDR3 sequence reads: CASKGTVNEKLFF. In DNA form, the CDR3 reads TGTGCCAGCAAGGGGACAGTTAATGAAAAACTGTTTTTT.